The rows below give T cell receptor beta chains drawn from one sample of a study of shared clonotypes between healthy human individuals. Repertoires were generated with immunoSEQ multiplex PCR, while TCRdb's copy carries only in-frame clones and drops some. The sample has 2.3 million or so clones; 90% to 95% are singletons. The sequenced sample was naive CD4+ T cells from PBMCs. The receptor set was obtained from a man younger than 30 in good health. Some clones in this sample may be carry-over from other donors' samples. CDR3s include the opening cysteine and the closing phenylalanine or tryptophan. A D gene is named only where the DNA matches it firmly. Only part of the rows carry a size: once, few, many, or a class if the clone is expanded.

J gene,D gene,CDR3 length,clone size,V gene,CDR3 protein,CDR3 DNA
TRBJ2-7,.,17,.,TRBV19,CASSINIRRLEPYEQYF,TGTGCCAGTAGTATTAATATCCGCAGACTGGAACCCTACGAGCAGTACTTC
TRBJ2-3,.,16,.,TRBV10-1,CASERPGRAPSDTQYF,TGCGCCAGCGAAAGACCGGGACGGGCTCCGTCAGATACGCAGTATTTT
TRBJ1-1,.,13,.,TRBV5-1,CASSLNSPSEAFF,TGCGCCAGCAGCTTAAATTCGCCATCTGAAGCTTTCTTT
TRBJ1-2,.,15,.,TRBV19,CASKDWQLKDYGYTF,TGTGCCAGTAAGGATTGGCAGTTAAAAGACTATGGCTACACCTTC
TRBJ2-7,.,16,.,TRBV7-2,CASSLEGGVPSYEQYF,TGTGCCAGCAGCTTAGAGGGCGGGGTCCCTTCCTACGAGCAGTACTTC
TRBJ2-7,TRBD2,15,.,TRBV30,CAWSEGLAGVYEQYF,TGTGCCTGGAGTGAGGGGCTAGCGGGAGTCTACGAGCAGTACTTC
TRBJ1-2,.,13,.,TRBV28,CASSPRVNYGYTF,TGTGCCAGCAGTCCGAGGGTTAACTATGGCTACACCTTC
TRBJ2-7,TRBD2,15,.,TRBV9,CASSPRGGLASEQYF,TGTGCCAGCAGCCCAAGGGGGGGACTAGCGAGCGAGCAGTACTTC
TRBJ2-7,.,12,.,TRBV2,CASTGSTYEQYF,TGTGCCAGCACAGGCAGTACCTACGAGCAGTACTTC
TRBJ2-1,.,14,.,TRBV6-4,CASSDLWPPNEQFF,TGTGCCAGCAGTGACTTGTGGCCCCCCAATGAGCAGTTCTTC
TRBJ2-1,.,13,.,TRBV6-4,CASSREAPSEQFF,TGTGCCAGCAGTCGTGAAGCCCCCTCAGAGCAGTTCTTC
TRBJ2-1,TRBD1,14,.,TRBV6-1,CASRGTGESNEQFF,TGTGCCAGCAGGGGGACAGGGGAGAGCAATGAGCAGTTCTTC
TRBJ2-2,.,13,.,TRBV7-8,CASSLVLDGELFF,TGTGCCAGCAGCTTAGTCCTAGACGGGGAGCTGTTTTTT
TRBJ2-7,TRBD2,15,.,TRBV5-4,CASSSPGLVRGEQYF,TGTGCCAGCAGCTCGCCGGGACTAGTTAGAGGGGAGCAGTACTTC
TRBJ2-1,TRBD1,15,.,TRBV28,CASSLDRAPYNEQFF,TGTGCCAGCAGTCTTGACAGGGCCCCCTACAATGAGCAGTTCTTC
TRBJ2-3,.,16,.,TRBV25-1,CASSEFNRDGSDTQYF,TGTGCCAGCAGTGAATTCAACAGGGACGGTTCAGATACGCAGTATTTT
TRBJ1-2,.,11,.,TRBV29-1,CSAEGIDGYTF,TGCAGCGCGGAGGGTATCGACGGCTACACCTTC
TRBJ2-7,TRBD2,16,.,TRBV11-2,CASSRIRGLAGVEQYF,TGTGCCAGCAGCCGCATTCGCGGACTAGCGGGAGTCGAGCAGTACTTC
TRBJ1-1,TRBD1,15,.,TRBV28,CASSDPGQGSTEAFF,TGTGCCAGCAGCGACCCAGGACAGGGGAGCACTGAAGCTTTCTTT
TRBJ1-5,.,14,.,TRBV2,CASSDSHSNQPQHF,TGTGCCAGCAGTGACAGCCATAGCAATCAGCCCCAGCATTTT
TRBJ2-1,TRBD1,15,once,TRBV9,CASSVAGTVNNEQFF,TGTGCCAGCAGCGTAGCAGGGACAGTCAACAATGAGCAGTTCTTC
TRBJ2-3,TRBD1,17,.,TRBV28,CASSPHPPGQGSDTQYF,TGTGCCAGCAGTCCCCATCCACCGGGACAGGGCTCAGATACGCAGTATTTT